This TCR beta chain derives from a study of shared clonotypes between healthy human individuals. This clone was observed once. Its antigen is still unknown. Generated by immunoSEQ multiplex PCR, the TCRdb table keeps only in-frame clones and is missing some. This repertoire shows 850,000 to 1,200,000 clones, 60% to 80% found once; its top ten account for approximately 1.5%. Unmatched junction bases numbered 4, after V lost 1 base and J lost 3 bases. Germline lookup yields CDR1 SGHKS and CDR2 YYEKEE (reference sequence). This CDR3 has 16 residues. Study-wide points: Among the subsets, naive ones generally showed larger estimated richness than memory ones.

Input material: memory CD4+ T cells sorted from blood. Subset indicated: CD45RA-negative fraction. The TCR originated in a man between 18 and 29 years old in good health. The chain combines TRBV5-5 with TRBJ2-7, with 13 bases that match TRBD2. The CDR3 sequence is CASSLRTSGGFYEQYF. The CDR3 DNA is TGTGCCAGCAGCTTGAGGACTAGCGGGGGCTTCTACGAGCAGTACTTC.